These T cell receptor beta chains were read from a single sample in a study of blood T cell repertoires in COVID-19. Sequenced by immunoSEQ multiplex PCR; TCRdb stores in-frame clones only, minus some. This sample has about 100,000 clones, with roughly 90% found just once. Source material: peripheral blood. All receptors come from a man aged 60-69 years with acute or convalescent COVID-19. The CDR3 runs from the conserved cysteine through the conserved F or W. A D gene is named only where the DNA matches it firmly. Clone size is not always given. Where it is, it says once, few, many or a class for expanded clones.

abundance: .
d_gene: .
v_gene: TRBV11-3
len: 14
j_gene: TRBJ2-1
CDR3nt: TGTGCCAGCAGCTTATCCAGTCTCTACAATGAGCAGTTCTTC
CDR3aa: CASSLSSLYNEQFF

abundance: .
d_gene: TRBD2
v_gene: TRBV18
len: 15
j_gene: TRBJ2-1
CDR3nt: TGTGCCAGCTCGACCGGGGGGGGCCGCCCCAATGAGCAGTTCTTC
CDR3aa: CASSTGGGRPNEQFF

abundance: .
d_gene: .
v_gene: TRBV5-4
len: 14
j_gene: TRBJ1-2
CDR3nt: TGTGCCAGCAGCTCCCCCACTCCTAACTATGGCTACACCTTC
CDR3aa: CASSSPTPNYGYTF

abundance: .
d_gene: TRBD1
v_gene: TRBV5-1
len: 13
j_gene: TRBJ1-4
CDR3nt: TGCGCCAGCAGCCAAGGGACAGATGAAAAACTGTTTTTT
CDR3aa: CASSQGTDEKLFF

abundance: .
d_gene: TRBD1
v_gene: TRBV2
len: 14
j_gene: TRBJ1-2
CDR3nt: TGTGCCAGCAGTGGTGGACAGGGGTTACATGGCTACACCTTC
CDR3aa: CASSGGQGLHGYTF

abundance: .
d_gene: .
v_gene: TRBV30
len: 13
j_gene: TRBJ1-3
CDR3nt: TGTGCCTGGAGTCTCAGCTCTGGAAACACCATATATTTT
CDR3aa: CAWSLSSGNTIYF

abundance: .
d_gene: TRBD2
v_gene: TRBV7-9
len: 16
j_gene: TRBJ2-1
CDR3nt: TGTGCCAGCAGTTCTCGAGGACTAGCGGTTTACAATGAGCAGTTCTTC
CDR3aa: CASSSRGLAVYNEQFF

abundance: .
d_gene: .
v_gene: TRBV29-1
len: 14
j_gene: TRBJ2-3
CDR3nt: TGCAGCGTTGGACCAACACAACTAGCAAATACGCAGTATTTT
CDR3aa: CSVGPTQLANTQYF

abundance: .
d_gene: .
v_gene: TRBV9
len: 12
j_gene: TRBJ1-2
CDR3nt: TGTGCCAGCGGATTAACAGGGCTCGGCTACACCTTC
CDR3aa: CASGLTGLGYTF

abundance: once
d_gene: TRBD2
v_gene: TRBV7-6
len: 14
j_gene: TRBJ2-1
CDR3nt: TGTGCCGGGAGCCGACTAGCGGGAGTAAATGAGCAGTTCTTC
CDR3aa: CAGSRLAGVNEQFF

abundance: once
d_gene: TRBD2
v_gene: TRBV2
len: 18
j_gene: TRBJ2-1
CDR3nt: TGTGCCAGCAGTGTAATACCTAGCGGAGGGTTTGGTTACAATGAGCAGTTCTTC
CDR3aa: CASSVIPSGGFGYNEQFF

abundance: .
d_gene: TRBD2
v_gene: TRBV25-1
len: 14
j_gene: TRBJ2-7
CDR3nt: TGTGCCAGCAGTGATCGGCTAGCGGGAGGGGAGCAGTACTTC
CDR3aa: CASSDRLAGGEQYF

abundance: .
d_gene: TRBD1
v_gene: TRBV28
len: 14
j_gene: TRBJ2-5
CDR3nt: TGTGCCAGCAGTTTAGACAGGGCCCTAGAGACCCAGTACTTC
CDR3aa: CASSLDRALETQYF

abundance: .
d_gene: TRBD2
v_gene: TRBV30
len: 15
j_gene: TRBJ2-1
CDR3nt: TGTGCCTGGGCTACCGGGACTAGCGGGAGAGATGAGCAGTTCTTC
CDR3aa: CAWATGTSGRDEQFF

abundance: once
d_gene: .
v_gene: TRBV24-1
len: 14
j_gene: TRBJ2-2
CDR3nt: TGTGCCACCAGTGATTTGTCCGGGACCGGGGAGCTGTTTTTT
CDR3aa: CATSDLSGTGELFF